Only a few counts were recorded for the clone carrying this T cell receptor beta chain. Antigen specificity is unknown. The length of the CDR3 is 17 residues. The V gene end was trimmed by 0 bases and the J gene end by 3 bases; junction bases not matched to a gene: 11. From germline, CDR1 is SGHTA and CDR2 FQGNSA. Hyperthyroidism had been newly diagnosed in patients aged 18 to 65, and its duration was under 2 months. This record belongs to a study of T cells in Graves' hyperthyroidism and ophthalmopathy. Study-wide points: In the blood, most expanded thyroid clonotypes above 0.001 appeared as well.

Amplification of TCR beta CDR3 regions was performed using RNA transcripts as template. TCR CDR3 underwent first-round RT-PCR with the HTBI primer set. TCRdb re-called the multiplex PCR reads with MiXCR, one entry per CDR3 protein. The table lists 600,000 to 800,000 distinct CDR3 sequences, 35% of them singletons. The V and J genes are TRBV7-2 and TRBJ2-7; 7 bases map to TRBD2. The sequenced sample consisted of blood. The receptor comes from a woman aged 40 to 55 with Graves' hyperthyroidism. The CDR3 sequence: CASSLAVGTTHGYEQYF. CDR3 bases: TGTGCCAGCAGCTTAGCGGTCGGGACTACACATGGCTACGAGCAGTACTTC. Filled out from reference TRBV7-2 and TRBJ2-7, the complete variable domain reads GAGVSQSPSNKVTEKGKDVELRCDPISGHTALYWYRQSLGQGLEFLIYFQGNSAPDKSGLPSDRFSAERTGGSVSTLTIQRTQQEDSAVYLCASSLAVGTTHGYEQYFGPGTRLTVT.